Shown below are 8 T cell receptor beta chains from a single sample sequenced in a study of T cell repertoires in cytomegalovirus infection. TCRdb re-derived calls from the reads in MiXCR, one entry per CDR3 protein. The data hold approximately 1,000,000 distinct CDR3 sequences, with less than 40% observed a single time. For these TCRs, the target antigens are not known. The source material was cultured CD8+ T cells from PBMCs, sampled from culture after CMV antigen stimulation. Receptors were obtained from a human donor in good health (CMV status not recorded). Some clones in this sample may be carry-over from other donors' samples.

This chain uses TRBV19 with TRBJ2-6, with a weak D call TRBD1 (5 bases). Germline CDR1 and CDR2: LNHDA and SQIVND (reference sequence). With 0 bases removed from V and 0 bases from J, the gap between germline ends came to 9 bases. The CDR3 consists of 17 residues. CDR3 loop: CASSIEADSSGANVLTF. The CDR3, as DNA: TGTGCCAGTAGTATAGAAGCCGACAGCTCTGGGGCCAACGTCCTGACTTTC. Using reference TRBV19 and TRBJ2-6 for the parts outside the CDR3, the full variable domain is DGGITQSPKYLFRKEGQNVTLSCEQNLNHDAMYWYRQDPGQGLRLIYYSQIVNDFQKGDIAEGYSVSREKKESFPLTVTSAQKNPTAFYLCASSIEADSSGANVLTFGAGSRLTVL.

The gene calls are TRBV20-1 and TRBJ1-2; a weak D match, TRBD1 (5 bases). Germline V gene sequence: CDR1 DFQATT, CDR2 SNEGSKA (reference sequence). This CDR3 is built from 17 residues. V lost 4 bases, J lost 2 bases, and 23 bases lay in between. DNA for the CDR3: TGCAGTGCTACCCAAAGGGACTACGTCACAAACAACTATGGCTACACCTTC. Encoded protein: CSATQRDYVTNNYGYTF.

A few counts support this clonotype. The CDR3 DNA reads as TGTGCCAGCAGTGAAGTTTCAGGGGGCAAGATCGGTGGGGGGCAGTTCTTC. It translates to CASSEVSGGKIGGGQFF. The chain joins TRBV25-1 to TRBJ2-1; 8 nucleotides line up with TRBD1. Losses at the gene ends were 2 bases for V and 12 bases for J; bases not matched to a gene: 18. CDR1 MGHDK and CDR2 SYGVNS come from the germline V gene. The CDR3 totals 17 residues.

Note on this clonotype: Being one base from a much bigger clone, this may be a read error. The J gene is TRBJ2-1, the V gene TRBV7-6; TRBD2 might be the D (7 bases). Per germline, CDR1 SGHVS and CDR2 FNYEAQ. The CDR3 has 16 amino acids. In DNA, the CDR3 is TGTGTCAGCAGCTTAGGAACGGGGGGCACGTACAATGAGCAGTTCTTC. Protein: CVSSLGTGGTYNEQFF.

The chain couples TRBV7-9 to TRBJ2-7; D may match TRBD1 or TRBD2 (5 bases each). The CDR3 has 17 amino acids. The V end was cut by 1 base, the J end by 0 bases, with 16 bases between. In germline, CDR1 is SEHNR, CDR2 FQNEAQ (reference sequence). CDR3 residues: CASSLGPGRYLSYEQYV. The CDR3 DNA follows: TGTGCCAGCAGCTTAGGTCCAGGGAGATACCTCTCCTACGAGCAGTACGTC.

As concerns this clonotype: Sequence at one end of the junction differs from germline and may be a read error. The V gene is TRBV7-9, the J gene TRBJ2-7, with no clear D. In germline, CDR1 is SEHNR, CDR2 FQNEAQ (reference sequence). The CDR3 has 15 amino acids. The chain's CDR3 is CASSASGGRSYEQCF. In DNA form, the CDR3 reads TGTGCCAGCAGCGCCTCGGGCGGTCGCTCCTACGAGCAGTGCTTC.

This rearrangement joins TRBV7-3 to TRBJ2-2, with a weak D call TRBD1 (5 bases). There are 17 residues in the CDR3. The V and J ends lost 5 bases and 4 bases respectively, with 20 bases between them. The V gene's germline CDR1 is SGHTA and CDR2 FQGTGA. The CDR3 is CASSPLGQGGSTGELFF. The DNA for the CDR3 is TGTGCCAGCAGCCCCTTGGGGCAGGGCGGCTCCACCGGGGAGCTGTTTTTT. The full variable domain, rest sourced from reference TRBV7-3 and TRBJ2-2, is GAGVSQTPSNKVTEKGKYVELRCDPISGHTALYWYRQSLGQGPEFLIYFQGTGAADDSGLPNDRFFAVRPEGSVSTLKIQRTERGDSAVYLCASSPLGQGGSTGELFFGEGSRLTVL.

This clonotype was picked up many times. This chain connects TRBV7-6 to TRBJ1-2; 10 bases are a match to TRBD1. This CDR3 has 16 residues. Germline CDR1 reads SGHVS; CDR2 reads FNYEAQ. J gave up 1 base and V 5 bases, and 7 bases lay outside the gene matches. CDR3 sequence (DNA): TGTGCCAGCAGCCATTCCGGGACAGGGGATAACTATGGCTACACCTTC. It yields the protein CASSHSGTGDNYGYTF.